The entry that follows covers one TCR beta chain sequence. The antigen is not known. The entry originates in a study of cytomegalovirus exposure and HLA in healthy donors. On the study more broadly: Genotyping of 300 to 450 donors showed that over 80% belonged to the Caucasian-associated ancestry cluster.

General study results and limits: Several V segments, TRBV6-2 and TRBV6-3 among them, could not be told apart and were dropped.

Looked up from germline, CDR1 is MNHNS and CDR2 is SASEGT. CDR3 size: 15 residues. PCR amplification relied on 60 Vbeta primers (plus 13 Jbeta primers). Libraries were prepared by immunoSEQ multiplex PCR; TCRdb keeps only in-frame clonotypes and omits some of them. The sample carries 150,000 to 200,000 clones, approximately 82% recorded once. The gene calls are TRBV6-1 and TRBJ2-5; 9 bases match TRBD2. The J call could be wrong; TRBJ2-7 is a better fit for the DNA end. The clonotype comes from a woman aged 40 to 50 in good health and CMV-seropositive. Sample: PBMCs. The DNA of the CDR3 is TGTGCCAGCAGGTATCGGTCTAGCGGGACTGACGAGCAGTACTTC. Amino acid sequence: CASRYRSSGTDEQYF.